The 3 T cell receptor beta chains in this list originate from one sample, sequenced in a study of T cells in tuberculosis (dated 2018 in TCRdb). The library came from the immunoSEQ multiplex PCR assay. What TCRdb holds here is the immuneACCESS table cut down to in-frame rearrangements. Part of the clones is not present; checked against another copy, under half of the missing clones reflect an unresolved V gene, and the others are unexplained. The sample data list approximately 35,000 clones, and 97% of these were observed just once. The ten largest clones take up approximately 6.2% of the sample. Sequencing was carried out using PBMCs. These receptors all come from a donor aged 10 to 29 with latent tuberculosis or without tuberculosis infection.

About this clone: Relative to the germline gene, one junction end is altered; a read error may explain this. The V call is TRBV11-3, the J call TRBJ2-7, with no clear D. In germline, CDR1 is SGHNT, CDR2 YENEEA. CDR3 size: 12 residues. The CDR3 is CASSLEAYEQYF. For the CDR3, the DNA is TGTGCCAGCAGCCTAGAGGCTTACGAGCAGTACTTC.

The J gene is TRBJ2-7, the V gene TRBV29-1; 9 bases line up with TRBD1. This CDR3 has 13 residues. With V trimmed by 5 bases and J by 1 base, 3 bases remained unmatched. CDR1 and CDR2 (germline): SQVTM, ANQGSEA. CDR3 sequence reads: CSVSGQGSYEQYF. Written as DNA, the CDR3 is TGCAGCGTTTCGGGACAGGGATCCTACGAGCAGTACTTC.

This chain links TRBV28 with TRBJ2-7, with D perhaps matching TRBD2 (6 bases). This CDR3 comprises 13 residues. Trimming shortened V by 6 bases and J by 6 bases, and 15 bases separated the two germline ends. From germline, CDR1 is MDHEN and CDR2 SYDVKM. In DNA, the CDR3 is TGTGCCAGCAGGGTGGGACTCTTTGGCGAGCAGTACTTC. Its protein is CASRVGLFGEQYF.